This passage covers 22 T cell receptor beta chains from one sample sequenced in a study of cytomegalovirus exposure and HLA in healthy donors. PCR amplification relied on 60 Vbeta primers (plus 13 Jbeta primers). Produced via immunoSEQ multiplex PCR; TCRdb's table is partial and in-frame only. This table lists about 200,000 clones. Sequences were obtained from PBMCs. The receptors were gathered from a woman in her thirties in good health and CMV-seropositive.

This chain connects TRBV5-4 to TRBJ1-1; 8 bases map to TRBD1. V trimming: 0 bases; J trimming: 5 bases; junction bases outside the gene matches: 3. The germline CDR1 and CDR2 sequences are SGHNT and YYREEE (reference sequence). The CDR3 totals 14 residues. The CDR3 protein is CASSLVRGQTEAFF. CDR3 DNA sequence: TGTGCCAGCAGCTTGGTCAGGGGGCAAACTGAAGCTTTCTTT.

This chain links TRBV6-6 with TRBJ2-3; 7 positions agree with TRBD2. Germline assignment: CDR1 MNHNY and CDR2 SVGAGI (reference sequence). This CDR3 is 16 amino acids long. V lost 2 bases to trimming and J lost 1 base; unmatched junction nucleotides: 6. The CDR3 is CASSYRQGGGTDTQYF. The CDR3 bases are TGTGCCAGCAGTTACCGGCAGGGAGGGGGCACAGATACGCAGTATTTT.

The chain combines TRBV30 with TRBJ2-3; 7 bases line up with TRBD1. With 3 bases clipped from V and 8 bases from J, the junction kept 8 bases outside the gene matches. This CDR3 is 13 amino acids long. CDR1 GTSNPN and CDR2 SVGIG come from the germline V gene (reference sequence). CDR3 amino acids: CAWSYTQGVTQYF. CDR3 DNA sequence: TGTGCCTGGAGCTATACCCAGGGGGTTACGCAGTATTTT.

This chain links TRBV5-1 with TRBJ2-4; 14 bases map to TRBD2. V trimming: 2 bases; J trimming: 6 bases; junction bases outside the gene matches: 4. CDR3 length: 16 amino acids. Germline V CDR1 and CDR2: SGHRS, YFSETQ. The CDR3: CASSLTGLAGGNIQYF. CDR3 DNA: TGCGCCAGCAGCTTAACTGGACTAGCGGGGGGAAACATTCAGTACTTC.

The chain links TRBV5-1 to TRBJ2-1, with TRBD2 identical over 7 bases. J gave up 2 bases and V 2 bases, and 4 bases lay outside the gene matches. This CDR3 comprises 15 residues. The germline V gene encodes CDR1 SGHRS and CDR2 YFSETQ. This chain's CDR3 is CASSFGGSTYNEQFF. The CDR3 bases are TGCGCCAGCAGCTTCGGGGGGTCCACCTACAATGAGCAGTTCTTC.

This sequence joins TRBV5-5 and TRBJ1-1; 7 bases match TRBD1. Germline V lookup: CDR1 SGHKS, CDR2 YYEKEE (reference sequence). V dropped 4 bases and J dropped 4; count of bases not matched to a gene: 10. This CDR3 spans 15 amino acids. CDR3 amino acids: CASSLSVGGGTEAFF. The CDR3, as DNA: TGTGCCAGCAGCCTTTCCGTAGGGGGCGGCACTGAAGCTTTCTTT.

V gene TRBV6-1 combines with J gene TRBJ2-5, with TRBD2 identical over 10 bases. This CDR3 has 15 residues. Trimming took 4 bases from V and 5 from J; bases not matched to a gene: 7. Germline V gives CDR1 MNHNS, CDR2 SASEGT. The CDR3 DNA reads as TGTGCCAGCAGTGTACTAGCGGGACCGTGGGAGACCCAGTACTTC. Translating it yields CASSVLAGPWETQYF.

The V and J genes are TRBV5-1 and TRBJ2-7; 11 positions agree with TRBD2. The germline V gene encodes CDR1 SGHRS and CDR2 YFSETQ. The CDR3 is 18 residues long. Trimming at V came to 0 bases and at J to 3 bases, leaving 11 bases not matched to a gene. This chain's CDR3 is CASSLGPLAGGHFYEQYF. CDR3 bases: TGCGCCAGCAGCTTGGGTCCGCTAGCGGGAGGCCATTTCTACGAGCAGTACTTC.

V gene TRBV6-1 combines with J gene TRBJ2-1; 10 positions match TRBD2. This CDR3 is 17 amino acids long. CDR1 is MNHNS, CDR2 SASEGT, per germline. Losses at the gene ends were 2 bases for V and 4 bases for J; bases not matched to a gene: 8. The CDR3 region has the DNA TGTGCCAGCAGTGAATCTCCTGGACTAGCGGAATACAATGAGCAGTTCTTC. This sequence encodes CASSESPGLAEYNEQFF.

The chain joins TRBV6-5 to TRBJ1-2; TRBD1 agrees at 9 bases. The trim removed 6 bases at V and 8 bases at J, leaving 13 bases unmatched. This CDR3 is built from 15 residues. CDR1 is MNHEY, CDR2 SVGAGI, per germline. CDR3 bases: TGTGCCAGCAGGCCCACGGGACAGGGTCACGGAGGCTACACCTTC. Amino acid sequence: CASRPTGQGHGGYTF.

V is TRBV12-5 and J is TRBJ1-5; 8 bases line up with TRBD1. Germline values: CDR1 LGHNT, CDR2 FRNRAP. This CDR3 spans 13 amino acids. With 5 bases clipped from V and 6 bases from J, the junction kept 3 bases outside the gene matches. The CDR3 sequence is CASGETGVQPQHF. In DNA, the CDR3 is TGTGCTAGTGGTGAGACAGGGGTTCAGCCCCAGCATTTT.

In nucleotides, the CDR3 is TGTGCCAGCAGCTTTGTCAAAGCTAGCGGGGCAGAGACCCAGTACTTC. As protein: CASSFVKASGAETQYF. V gene TRBV5-4 combines with J gene TRBJ2-5, with 9 bases lining up with TRBD2. Trimming took 2 bases from V and 4 from J; bases not matched to a gene: 9. The CDR3 has 16 residues. Per germline, CDR1 SGHNT and CDR2 YYREEE (reference sequence). Supplemented by reference TRBV5-4 and TRBJ2-5, the full variable domain reads ETGVTQSPTHLIKTRGQQVTLRCSSQSGHNTVSWYQQALGQGPQFIFQYYREEENGRGNFPPRFSGLQFPNYSSELNVNALELDDSALYLCASSFVKASGAETQYFGPGTRLLVL.

V gene TRBV25-1 combines with J gene TRBJ2-7; 9 bases align to TRBD1. The CDR3 length is 17 residues. Germline V CDR1 and CDR2: MGHDK, SYGVNS. V shed 3 bases and J 4 bases; nucleotides not matched to a gene: 13. The CDR3 here is CASSDQPGTGIGYEQYF. Written as DNA, the CDR3 is TGTGCCAGCAGTGACCAACCCGGGACAGGGATCGGGTACGAGCAGTACTTC.

V is TRBV4-1 and J is TRBJ1-4; no firm D call. The length of the CDR3 is 16 residues. CDR1 is MGHRA, CDR2 YSYEKL, per germline. V lost 4 bases, J lost 5 bases, and 17 bases lay in between. CDR3 sequence reads: CASSRSGWVTNEKLFF. DNA for the CDR3: TGCGCCAGCAGCCGTTCGGGGTGGGTAACGAATGAAAAACTGTTTTTT.

V and J are TRBV7-8 and TRBJ1-1; D ambiguous. CDR1 and CDR2 (germline): SGHVS, FQNEAQ. V lost 2 bases, J lost 6 bases, and 10 bases lay in between. CDR3 length: 13 amino acids. The CDR3 here is CASSLLVTPEAFF. DNA for the CDR3: TGTGCCAGCAGCTTATTAGTGACTCCTGAAGCTTTCTTT.

The rearrangement links TRBV27 to TRBJ2-7, with 11 bases matching TRBD2. The length of the CDR3 is 18 residues. V lost 4 bases and J lost 0; bases outside the gene matches: 11. Germline lookup yields CDR1 MNHEY and CDR2 SMNVEV (reference sequence). Here the CDR3 reads CASSSGTSGLRSSYEQYF. The CDR3, as DNA: TGTGCCAGCAGTTCCGGGACTAGCGGTCTGCGGAGCTCCTACGAGCAGTACTTC.

The V and J genes are TRBV10-3 and TRBJ1-6, with D possibly matching TRBD1 (5 bases). The CDR3 sequence is 17 residues long. Germline CDR1 reads ENHRY; CDR2 reads SYGVKD. Trimming pared 3 bases from V and 5 bases from J, leaving 17 bases between. CDR3: CAISELGAGRNNSPLHF. CDR3 sequence (DNA): TGTGCCATCAGTGAATTAGGGGCAGGTCGCAATAATTCACCCCTCCACTTT.

This sequence joins TRBV6-1 and TRBJ1-2; 7 bases are a match to TRBD1. In germline, CDR1 is MNHNS, CDR2 SASEGT. With 4 bases clipped from V and 2 bases from J, the junction kept 7 bases outside the gene matches. The CDR3 totals 15 residues. CDR3 amino acids: CASSATGTANYGYTF. The CDR3, as DNA: TGTGCCAGCAGTGCCACCGGGACAGCGAACTATGGCTACACCTTC.

V gene TRBV11-3 combines with J gene TRBJ1-1, with a tentative D call TRBD1 (5 bases). The CDR3 loop spans 14 amino acids. From germline, CDR1 is SGHNT and CDR2 YENEEA. Trimming pared 9 bases from V and 3 bases from J, leaving 17 bases between. CDR3 nucleotide sequence: TGTGCCAGTTATAGTCAGGGCAGGGACACTGAAGCTTTCTTT. This translates into CASYSQGRDTEAFF.

The chain recombines TRBV19 with TRBJ1-5; D is perhaps TRBD1 (6 bases). Germline values: CDR1 LNHDA, CDR2 SQIVND (reference sequence). The CDR3 has 15 residues. Trimming left V 6 bases short and J 4 bases short, with 16 bases between. Here the CDR3 DNA reads TGTGCCAGTAGCCCCACAGGGCTCGGGAATCAGCCCCAGCATTTT. This translates into CASSPTGLGNQPQHF.

This sequence joins TRBV5-1 and TRBJ1-1; the match to TRBD1 covers 8 bases. Unmatched junction bases numbered 4, after V lost 6 bases and J lost 0 bases. The CDR3 is 14 amino acids. Germline CDR1 is SGHRS and CDR2 is YFSETQ. The CDR3 sequence: CASNGQGLNTEAFF. Here the CDR3 DNA reads TGCGCCAGCAACGGACAGGGATTGAACACTGAAGCTTTCTTT.

The rearrangement links TRBV27 to TRBJ2-1; TRBD2 agrees at 8 bases. The trim removed 4 bases at V and 10 bases at J, leaving 9 bases unmatched. Germline CDR1 is MNHEY and CDR2 is SMNVEV (reference sequence). This CDR3 comprises 14 residues. Here the CDR3 DNA reads TGTGCCAGCAGTTCCACCCGGGCGGGGGGCGAGCAGTTCTTC. It is translated as CASSSTRAGGEQFF.